Listed below are T cell receptor beta chains from one sample, sequenced in a study of T-cell memory formation after mild COVID-19. TCRdb processed the 5' RACE reads anew with MiXCR; each CDR3 protein has one entry. The sample contains just under 350,000 distinct CDR3 sequences, 13% of which appear only once. The sample taken for sequencing was PBMCs or a T cell subset sorted from them (not recorded which). The receptors come from a man between 18 and 35 years old who had mild COVID-19 (a few samples of this study predate the infection). Cell type and time point are not known. CDR3s include the opening cysteine and the closing phenylalanine or tryptophan. D genes are given only for firm matches. A clone size is listed for some rows: how often the clone was seen (once, few, many), or a class if it is expanded.

j_call: TRBJ1-1
clone_size: -
v_call: TRBV5-1
d_call: -
cdr3_aa: CASSFLEGSNTEAFF
cdr3_nt: TGCGCCAGCAGCTTCCTGGAAGGGTCTAACACTGAAGCTTTCTTT

j_call: TRBJ2-6
clone_size: -
v_call: TRBV15
d_call: -
cdr3_aa: CATSRDRNSGANVLTF
cdr3_nt: TGTGCCACCAGCAGAGACAGAAACTCTGGGGCCAACGTCCTGACTTTC

j_call: TRBJ2-5
clone_size: -
v_call: TRBV6-2/TRBV6-3
d_call: -
cdr3_aa: CASKDGANQETQYF
cdr3_nt: TGTGCCAGCAAGGATGGAGCCAATCAAGAGACCCAGTACTTC

j_call: TRBJ2-7
clone_size: -
v_call: TRBV25-1
d_call: TRBD1
cdr3_aa: CASRRQGGDEQYF
cdr3_nt: TGTGCCAGCAGGAGACAGGGGGGAGACGAGCAGTACTTC

j_call: TRBJ2-7
clone_size: -
v_call: TRBV20-1
d_call: -
cdr3_aa: CSARDPDIYEQYF
cdr3_nt: TGCAGTGCTAGAGATCCAGATATCTACGAGCAGTACTTC

j_call: TRBJ1-1
clone_size: few
v_call: TRBV12-3/TRBV12-4
d_call: -
cdr3_aa: CASSRPGIAEAFF
cdr3_nt: TGTGCCAGCAGCCGTCCCGGGATCGCTGAAGCTTTCTTT

j_call: TRBJ2-3
clone_size: many
v_call: TRBV3-1
d_call: TRBD2
cdr3_aa: CASSPSGGPTDTQYF
cdr3_nt: TGTGCCAGCAGCCCTAGCGGGGGTCCCACAGATACGCAGTATTTT

j_call: TRBJ2-5
clone_size: -
v_call: TRBV10-3
d_call: TRBD2
cdr3_aa: CAISEGASGGVLKTQYF
cdr3_nt: TGTGCCATCAGTGAAGGTGCCAGCGGGGGGGTGTTGAAGACCCAGTACTTC

j_call: TRBJ1-1
clone_size: few
v_call: TRBV5-1
d_call: -
cdr3_aa: CASSLDEGRNTEAFF
cdr3_nt: TGCGCCAGCAGCTTGGACGAGGGTCGGAACACTGAAGCTTTCTTT

j_call: TRBJ1-3
clone_size: few
v_call: TRBV6-2/TRBV6-3
d_call: -
cdr3_aa: CASSYRPGGPGNTIYF
cdr3_nt: TGTGCCAGCAGTTACCGACCCGGGGGACCTGGAAACACCATATATTTT

j_call: TRBJ2-3
clone_size: few
v_call: TRBV6-2/TRBV6-3
d_call: -
cdr3_aa: CASSYSNPVTDTQYF
cdr3_nt: TGTGCCAGCAGTTACTCGAATCCCGTCACAGATACGCAGTATTTT

j_call: TRBJ2-7
clone_size: few
v_call: TRBV6-1
d_call: -
cdr3_aa: CASSETFLGSYEQYF
cdr3_nt: TGTGCCAGCAGTGAAACTTTCCTCGGCTCCTACGAGCAGTACTTC

j_call: TRBJ2-3
clone_size: -
v_call: TRBV6-2/TRBV6-3
d_call: -
cdr3_aa: CASSPSRVTDTQYF
cdr3_nt: TGTGCCAGCAGCCCGTCAAGGGTCACAGATACGCAGTATTTT

j_call: TRBJ2-3
clone_size: many
v_call: TRBV7-9
d_call: -
cdr3_aa: CASSKTVEDTQYF
cdr3_nt: TGTGCCAGCAGCAAGACCGTTGAAGATACGCAGTATTTT

j_call: TRBJ2-1
clone_size: few
v_call: TRBV19
d_call: -
cdr3_aa: CASSPDRTTYNEQFF
cdr3_nt: TGTGCCAGTAGTCCGGACAGGACTACCTACAATGAGCAGTTCTTC

j_call: TRBJ1-1
clone_size: -
v_call: TRBV12-3/TRBV12-4
d_call: -
cdr3_aa: CASSLAGGNAFF
cdr3_nt: TGTGCCAGCAGTTTAGCGGGGGGCAACGCTTTCTTT

j_call: TRBJ1-2
clone_size: -
v_call: TRBV10-3
d_call: TRBD1
cdr3_aa: CAISSGTGVYGYTF
cdr3_nt: TGTGCCATCAGTTCCGGGACAGGGGTATATGGCTACACCTTC

j_call: TRBJ2-3
clone_size: many
v_call: TRBV6-5
d_call: -
cdr3_aa: CASRSTQYF
cdr3_nt: TGTGCCAGCAGAAGTACGCAGTATTTT

j_call: TRBJ1-2
clone_size: few
v_call: TRBV7-9
d_call: -
cdr3_aa: CASSLGPGVGPTRTYGYTF
cdr3_nt: TGTGCCAGCAGCTTGGGGCCCGGAGTGGGGCCGACCAGAACCTATGGCTACACCTTC

j_call: TRBJ1-1
clone_size: -
v_call: TRBV7-2
d_call: TRBD1
cdr3_aa: CASSGWDSLSTEAFF
cdr3_nt: TGTGCCAGCAGCGGATGGGACAGTTTGAGCACTGAAGCTTTCTTT

j_call: TRBJ2-5
clone_size: few
v_call: TRBV6-2/TRBV6-3
d_call: -
cdr3_aa: CASTVGALYGETQYF
cdr3_nt: TGTGCCAGCACCGTGGGGGCTCTTTATGGCGAGACCCAGTACTTC

j_call: TRBJ1-6
clone_size: -
v_call: TRBV7-9
d_call: -
cdr3_aa: CASSLIDSPLHF
cdr3_nt: TGTGCCAGCAGCTTAATAGATTCACCCCTCCACTTT

j_call: TRBJ2-2
clone_size: many
v_call: TRBV7-3
d_call: TRBD2
cdr3_aa: CASRPPGLAVAGELFF
cdr3_nt: TGTGCCAGCAGGCCACCGGGACTAGCTGTCGCCGGGGAGCTGTTTTTT

j_call: TRBJ2-2
clone_size: -
v_call: TRBV20-1
d_call: -
cdr3_aa: CSASPGGFHTGELFF
cdr3_nt: TGCAGTGCTAGTCCAGGCGGCTTTCACACCGGGGAGCTGTTTTTT

j_call: TRBJ1-5
clone_size: -
v_call: TRBV6-1
d_call: -
cdr3_aa: CASIWTVSNQPQHF
cdr3_nt: TGTGCCAGCATCTGGACAGTTAGCAATCAGCCCCAGCATTTT

j_call: TRBJ2-2
clone_size: few
v_call: TRBV29-1
d_call: TRBD2
cdr3_aa: CSVELAGGLTTGELFF
cdr3_nt: TGCAGCGTTGAACTAGCGGGGGGGCTGACCACCGGGGAGCTGTTTTTT

j_call: TRBJ2-5
clone_size: few
v_call: TRBV15
d_call: -
cdr3_aa: CATSSVGRQETQYF
cdr3_nt: TGTGCCACCAGCAGTGTAGGTCGACAAGAGACCCAGTACTTC

j_call: TRBJ1-1
clone_size: few
v_call: TRBV29-1
d_call: -
cdr3_aa: CSGVGGMNTEAFF
cdr3_nt: TGCAGCGGGGTTGGGGGTATGAACACTGAAGCTTTCTTT

j_call: TRBJ2-4
clone_size: -
v_call: TRBV5-6
d_call: TRBD1
cdr3_aa: CASSYRQGAAKNIQYF
cdr3_nt: TGTGCCAGCAGCTATAGACAGGGGGCGGCCAAAAACATTCAGTACTTC

j_call: TRBJ2-2
clone_size: many
v_call: TRBV12-3/TRBV12-4
d_call: -
cdr3_aa: CASFQENTGELFF
cdr3_nt: TGTGCCAGCTTCCAGGAGAACACCGGGGAGCTGTTTTTT

j_call: TRBJ1-2
clone_size: few
v_call: TRBV7-9
d_call: -
cdr3_aa: CASSPLLGGPNGYTF
cdr3_nt: TGTGCCAGCAGCCCCCTCCTCGGGGGGCCCAATGGCTACACCTTC

j_call: TRBJ2-3
clone_size: -
v_call: TRBV20-1
d_call: -
cdr3_aa: CSATSQAPGTHVDTQYF
cdr3_nt: TGCAGTGCTACCTCACAAGCACCGGGAACCCACGTAGATACGCAGTATTTT

j_call: TRBJ2-2
clone_size: few
v_call: TRBV5-1
d_call: -
cdr3_aa: CASRETAKGTGELFF
cdr3_nt: TGCGCCAGCAGAGAGACAGCTAAGGGGACCGGGGAGCTGTTTTTT

j_call: TRBJ2-5
clone_size: many
v_call: TRBV3-1
d_call: TRBD2
cdr3_aa: CASSQPGGPTETQYF
cdr3_nt: TGTGCCAGCAGCCAACCGGGGGGGCCCACAGAGACCCAGTACTTC

j_call: TRBJ2-3
clone_size: -
v_call: TRBV7-2
d_call: -
cdr3_aa: CASSPQPSTDTQYF
cdr3_nt: TGTGCCAGCAGCCCCCAGCCGAGCACAGATACGCAGTATTTT

j_call: TRBJ2-1
clone_size: many
v_call: TRBV12-3/TRBV12-4
d_call: -
cdr3_aa: CASSPRGGGYEQFF
cdr3_nt: TGTGCCAGCAGCCCACGGGGAGGGGGCTATGAGCAGTTCTTC

j_call: TRBJ2-7
clone_size: many
v_call: TRBV5-1
d_call: -
cdr3_aa: CASSQEGWREQYF
cdr3_nt: TGCGCCAGCAGTCAAGAGGGTTGGCGCGAGCAGTACTTC

j_call: TRBJ2-2
clone_size: -
v_call: TRBV6-2/TRBV6-3
d_call: -
cdr3_aa: CASSSLQTNTGELFF
cdr3_nt: TGTGCCAGCAGTTCGCTCCAAACGAACACCGGGGAGCTGTTTTTT

j_call: TRBJ2-7
clone_size: -
v_call: TRBV12-3/TRBV12-4
d_call: -
cdr3_aa: CASSDRNTYEQYF
cdr3_nt: TGTGCCAGCAGTGACAGGAATACCTACGAGCAGTACTTC

j_call: TRBJ2-3
clone_size: many
v_call: TRBV27
d_call: TRBD2
cdr3_aa: CASSPVGGGGPTDTQYF
cdr3_nt: TGTGCCAGCAGTCCCGTCGGGGGGGGCGGGCCCACAGATACGCAGTATTTT

j_call: TRBJ2-3
clone_size: -
v_call: TRBV11-2
d_call: -
cdr3_aa: CASSLEAADTQYF
cdr3_nt: TGTGCCAGCAGCTTAGAGGCCGCAGATACGCAGTATTTT

j_call: TRBJ1-2
clone_size: -
v_call: TRBV5-6
d_call: -
cdr3_aa: CASSLRVEYGYTF
cdr3_nt: TGTGCCAGCAGCTTAAGGGTGGAGTATGGCTACACCTTC

j_call: TRBJ2-7
clone_size: -
v_call: TRBV5-5
d_call: -
cdr3_aa: CASSWGTGSYEQYF
cdr3_nt: TGTGCCAGCAGCTGGGGCACAGGCTCCTACGAGCAGTACTTC

j_call: TRBJ2-1
clone_size: few
v_call: TRBV12-3/TRBV12-4
d_call: -
cdr3_aa: CASSFEGGEQFF
cdr3_nt: TGTGCCAGCAGTTTTGAGGGTGGCGAGCAGTTCTTC

j_call: TRBJ2-3
clone_size: -
v_call: TRBV10-3
d_call: -
cdr3_aa: CAISESSGGTDTQYF
cdr3_nt: TGTGCCATCAGTGAGTCGTCCGGGGGCACAGATACGCAGTATTTT